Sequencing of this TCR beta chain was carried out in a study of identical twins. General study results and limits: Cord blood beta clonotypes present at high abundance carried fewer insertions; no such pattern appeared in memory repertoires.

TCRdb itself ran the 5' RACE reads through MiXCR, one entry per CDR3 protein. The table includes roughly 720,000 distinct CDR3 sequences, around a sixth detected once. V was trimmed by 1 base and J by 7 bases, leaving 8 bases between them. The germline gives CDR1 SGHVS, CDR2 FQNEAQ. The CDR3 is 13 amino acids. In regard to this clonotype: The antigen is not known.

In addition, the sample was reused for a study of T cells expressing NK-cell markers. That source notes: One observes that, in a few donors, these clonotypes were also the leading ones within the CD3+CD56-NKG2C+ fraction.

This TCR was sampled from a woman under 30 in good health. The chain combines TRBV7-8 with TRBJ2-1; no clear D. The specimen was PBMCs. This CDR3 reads CASSLDRINEQFF. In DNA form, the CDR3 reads TGTGCCAGCAGCTTAGATCGTATAAATGAGCAGTTCTTC.